One TCR beta chain is described in this entry. Each PCR reaction had synthetic TCR analog templates spiked into it. Produced via immunoSEQ multiplex PCR; TCRdb's table is partial and in-frame only. The data show tens of thousands of clones, about 89% seen once. The data belong to a study of PD-L1 blockade in urothelial cancer. In the study overall: Patients' prior chemotherapy regimens numbered 0 to 3. When blood samples were assessed, the median T cell count was 141,255. Blood analyses occurred 3 weeks (second dose) and 6 weeks post treatment start.

Time point of the sample: peripheral blood 6 weeks after treatment start. This CDR3 region has 14 residues. Trimming took 5 bases from V and 3 from J, leaving 11 bases between them. The germline V gene encodes CDR1 SGHTA and CDR2 FQGNSA. Sequencing was performed on PBMCs, taken around atezolizumab (anti-PD-L1) treatment. The clonotype was recovered from a man aged 65-85 years with urothelial cancer. This sequence joins TRBV7-2 and TRBJ2-4; D uncertain. CDR3 bases: TGTGCCAGCAGCCTCCCCCTAGTCAAAAACATTCAGTACTTC. It specifies CASSLPLVKNIQYF.